These T cell receptor beta chains were read from a single sample in a study of technical replicates of blood from a handful of donors. Repertoires were generated with immunoSEQ multiplex PCR, while TCRdb's copy carries only in-frame clones and drops some. The sample carries over 70,000 clones, about 96% recorded once. Sample: T cells isolated from PBMCs. The origin of the receptors is a human donor in good health. Both conserved end residues are part of each CDR3. The D gene is left open where the match is weak. The size of a clone is reported for some rows only, either as once, few or many, or as a class for expanded clones.

CDR3 DNA	CDR3 protein	D gene	J gene	V gene	clone size	CDR3 length
TGCGCCAGCAGTCCCGGGACTACCCGGGGCAATCAGCCCCAGCATTTT	CASSPGTTRGNQPQHF	-	TRBJ1-5	TRBV4-1	-	16
TGTGCCAGCAGCTTAGCTGGGACAGGGTACGGCTACGAGCAGTACTTC	CASSLAGTGYGYEQYF	TRBD1	TRBJ2-7	TRBV11-2	-	16
TGTGCCAGCAGTTACTACCAGGGAATCTATGGCTACACCTTC	CASSYYQGIYGYTF	-	TRBJ1-2	TRBV6-5	-	14
TGTGCCAGCAGTTTGCACAGGGGGCGATTAAGCTCCTATAATTCACCCCTCCACTTT	CASSLHRGRLSSYNSPLHF	TRBD1	TRBJ1-6	TRBV27	-	19
TGCGCCAGCAGCTTACCGGGACAGATCTACAATGAGCAGTTCTTC	CASSLPGQIYNEQFF	TRBD1	TRBJ2-1	TRBV5-1	-	15
TGTGCCAGCAGCAGACAGGGGACTGAAAAACTGTTTTTT	CASSRQGTEKLFF	TRBD1	TRBJ1-4	TRBV5-4	-	13
TGTGCCAGCAGTGAAGGGGCAGCTTATAATTCACCCCTCCACTTT	CASSEGAAYNSPLHF	-	TRBJ1-6	TRBV6-1	-	15
TGTGCCAGCAGCCCCGTGGGGGGGTACACTGAAGCTTTCTTT	CASSPVGGYTEAFF	-	TRBJ1-1	TRBV7-9	-	14
TGTGCCAGCAGGGCCGGGACAGGGAATTCACCCCTCCACTTT	CASRAGTGNSPLHF	TRBD1	TRBJ1-6	TRBV28	-	14
TGTGCCAGCAGTTTCAGGCCCCTTAATGAAAAACTGTTTTTT	CASSFRPLNEKLFF	-	TRBJ1-4	TRBV6-5	-	14
TGTGCCAGCGGATGGGACAGGGGCTACGAGCAGTACTTC	CASGWDRGYEQYF	TRBD1	TRBJ2-7	TRBV5-4	-	13
TGTGCCAGCAGCTTAACGTGGGCTAGCGGGTACAATGAGCAGTTCTTC	CASSLTWASGYNEQFF	TRBD2	TRBJ2-1	TRBV7-3	-	16
TGTGCCAGCAGTGACAGGGCCCCGACTAATGAAAAACTGTTTTTT	CASSDRAPTNEKLFF	-	TRBJ1-4	TRBV2	-	15
TGCAGCGTTGAAAGACAGCAGAACACTGAAGCTTTCTTT	CSVERQQNTEAFF	-	TRBJ1-1	TRBV29-1	-	13
TGTGCCAGCTCAACACACCGGACTGGGGATTCACCCCTCCACTTT	CASSTHRTGDSPLHF	-	TRBJ1-6	TRBV18	-	15
TGTGCCAGCTCACCAGAGGGAGCCACTGAAGCTTTCTTT	CASSPEGATEAFF	-	TRBJ1-1	TRBV18	-	13
TGTGCCAGCAGCATAGGACAGGATAGCAATCAGCCCCAGCATTTT	CASSIGQDSNQPQHF	TRBD1	TRBJ1-5	TRBV7-9	-	15
TGTGCCATCAGTACTACAGGGGGTGGTACCAATCAGCCCCAGCATTTT	CAISTTGGGTNQPQHF	TRBD1	TRBJ1-5	TRBV10-3	-	16
TGTGCCAGTAGTCAGCAGGGGGCTGGGAGCAATCAGCCCCAGCATTTT	CASSQQGAGSNQPQHF	TRBD1	TRBJ1-5	TRBV19	-	16
TGTGCCAGCAGCTTTAAACAGGCCCTGGGTGGGAATGAGCAGTTCTTC	CASSFKQALGGNEQFF	-	TRBJ2-1	TRBV7-3	-	16
TGTGCCTGGAGAGGCGGAGTCCCTGAAGCTTTCTTT	CAWRGGVPEAFF	-	TRBJ1-1	TRBV30	-	12
TGTGCCAGCAGCTGGGGGACAGGGAACACTGAAGCTTTCTTT	CASSWGTGNTEAFF	TRBD1	TRBJ1-1	TRBV7-9	-	14
TGTGCCAGCAGTTTTACTAGCGGGGGGCTCTGGGAAACAGATACGCAGTATTTT	CASSFTSGGLWETDTQYF	TRBD2	TRBJ2-3	TRBV5-6	-	18
TGCGCCAGCAGCAAGCCAGGGGGCAATGAGCAGTTCTTC	CASSKPGGNEQFF	TRBD1	TRBJ2-1	TRBV5-1	once	13
TGTGCCAGTAGCTACCGTACTGAAGCTTTCTTT	CASSYRTEAFF	-	TRBJ1-1	TRBV19	-	11
TGTGCCAGCAGCTTACCCGTCGGTGCTTTCTTT	CASSLPVGAFF	-	TRBJ1-1	TRBV11-2	-	11
TGTGCCAGCCGGGTCTACCTCGGGGATAGTCAGCCCCAGCATTTT	CASRVYLGDSQPQHF	-	TRBJ1-5	TRBV2	-	15
TGTGCCAGTGAGGACTCTGGGGCCAACGTCCTGACTTTC	CASEDSGANVLTF	-	TRBJ2-6	TRBV2	once	13
TGTGCCAGCAGCTTAGGTGTAGCGGGGGGACAAGAGACCCAGTACTTC	CASSLGVAGGQETQYF	TRBD2	TRBJ2-5	TRBV7-8	-	16
TGTGCCAGTAGTGCGAGCGGGAGGGCCTACAATGAGCAGTTCTTC	CASSASGRAYNEQFF	TRBD2	TRBJ2-1	TRBV19	-	15
TGTGCCAGCGGGGAGGATCTGTCAGCAGGGTTCATGAACACTGAAGCTTTCTTT	CASGEDLSAGFMNTEAFF	-	TRBJ1-1	TRBV2	-	18
TGTGCCAGCAGCTTAGTTCTTATCCCGACACCTAACTATGGCTACACCTTC	CASSLVLIPTPNYGYTF	-	TRBJ1-2	TRBV7-8	-	17
TGTGCCAGCAGCTTAGCCCAGGGGCCTGCCTACGAGCAGTACTTC	CASSLAQGPAYEQYF	-	TRBJ2-7	TRBV7-9	-	15
TGTGCCAGCAATCCAGGGGGCTACGAGCAGTACTTC	CASNPGGYEQYF	TRBD1	TRBJ2-7	TRBV11-2	-	12
TGTGCCAGCAGCGAGGGACAGGCCTACGAGCAGTACTTC	CASSEGQAYEQYF	TRBD1	TRBJ2-7	TRBV7-2	-	13
TGTGCCAGCAATACCAGGGGGTACACCATATATTTT	CASNTRGYTIYF	TRBD1	TRBJ1-3	TRBV28	once	12
TGTGCCAGCAGCTCAAGGGGGCTCGCTGAAGCTTTCTTT	CASSSRGLAEAFF	TRBD1	TRBJ1-1	TRBV11-3	-	13
TGTGCCAGCAGCTCACGGTTCCTCGGGGCTTTCTTT	CASSSRFLGAFF	-	TRBJ1-1	TRBV6-5	-	12
TGTGCCAGCAGCTTAGAATGGACCGGGACAGGGAACACTGAAGCTTTCTTT	CASSLEWTGTGNTEAFF	TRBD1	TRBJ1-1	TRBV7-9	once	17
TGCGCCAGCAGCTTGGACCCTACAACTAATGAAAAACTGTTTTTT	CASSLDPTTNEKLFF	-	TRBJ1-4	TRBV5-1	-	15
TGTGCCAGTAGTATCGGGACAGGGGCTAACTATGGCTACACCTTC	CASSIGTGANYGYTF	TRBD1	TRBJ1-2	TRBV19	-	15
TGCGCCAGCAGCCAAGAAGGAGGAGCCGCCACCGGGGAGCTGTTTTTT	CASSQEGGAATGELFF	-	TRBJ2-2	TRBV4-1	-	16
TGTGCCAGTAGTATCACGGGATATAGCAATCAGCCCCAGCATTTT	CASSITGYSNQPQHF	-	TRBJ1-5	TRBV19	-	15
TGTGCCTCAAGGGAGGCGAACACCGGGGAGCTGTTTTTT	CASREANTGELFF	-	TRBJ2-2	TRBV10-3	-	13
TGTGCCAGCAGGTTCTACACAGATACGCAGTATTTT	CASRFYTDTQYF	-	TRBJ2-3	TRBV6-1	-	12
TGTGCCAGCAGCTCCTATCTCGGGGGACAGGGCTACGAGCAGTACTTC	CASSSYLGGQGYEQYF	TRBD1	TRBJ2-7	TRBV7-2	-	16
TGTGCCAGTAGTGAGGACAAGTGGGGGGGGCTTCCGAACACCGGGGAGCTGTTTTTT	CASSEDKWGGLPNTGELFF	-	TRBJ2-2	TRBV19	-	19
TGTGCCAGCAGCTTCAGGGGGTATGGCTACACCTTC	CASSFRGYGYTF	TRBD1	TRBJ1-2	TRBV14	-	12
TGCGCCAGCACCAGACAGGGCGCATCAGATATGCAGTATTTT	CASTRQGASDMQYF	TRBD1	TRBJ2-3	TRBV5-1	once	14
TGTGCCAGCAGTTTAATCCCGGGACTCACAGATACGCAGTATTTT	CASSLIPGLTDTQYF	-	TRBJ2-3	TRBV27	-	15
TGTGCCAGCAGTGAGGGGGACAGGAGATACACTGAAGCTTTCTTT	CASSEGDRRYTEAFF	TRBD1	TRBJ1-1	TRBV6-1	-	15
TGTGCCAGCTCACCTAGGGGAGGGCTAAGCACAGATACGCAGTATTTT	CASSPRGGLSTDTQYF	TRBD2	TRBJ2-3	TRBV18	-	16
TGTGCCAGCAGTTACGGTAGCGCTCCTCCCTACAATGAGCAGTTCTTC	CASSYGSAPPYNEQFF	-	TRBJ2-1	TRBV6-6	-	16
TGCAGTGTGGAGCCTAGCTCCTACAATGAGCAGTTCTTC	CSVEPSSYNEQFF	-	TRBJ2-1	TRBV29-1	-	13
TGTGCCAGCAGTTTACAGGGTTCTGAGACCCAGTACTTC	CASSLQGSETQYF	-	TRBJ2-5	TRBV5-6	-	13
TGTGCCAGCTCACCACCTGGGGGCCCCTACAATGAGCAGTTCTTC	CASSPPGGPYNEQFF	-	TRBJ2-1	TRBV18	-	15
TGTGCCAGCTCACCGTCGGCTAGACAGTTCGAGCAGTACTTC	CASSPSARQFEQYF	-	TRBJ2-7	TRBV18	-	14
TGCGCCAGCAGCGAAAGAGCGGGAGACGAGCAGTACTTC	CASSERAGDEQYF	TRBD2	TRBJ2-7	TRBV5-1	-	13
TGCGCCAGCAGCTTGGCAGGGACAGGGAATGAAAAACTGTTTTTT	CASSLAGTGNEKLFF	TRBD1	TRBJ1-4	TRBV5-1	-	15